This T cell receptor beta chain came from a study of long-term antiretroviral therapy in people with HIV. Run at survey level, the immunoSEQ assay was version v3.0. Assay used: immunoSEQ multiplex PCR; TCRdb lists only in-frame clones, some missing. The data contain around 26,000 clones, roughly 82% of them singletons. V was pared by 3 bases and J by 2 bases, with 9 bases between. CDR1 and CDR2 (germline): SGDLS, YYNGEE. The CDR3 consists of 13 residues. The chain is built from TRBV9 and TRBJ2-7; tentatively, D is TRBD2 (5 bases). The source is a man aged 50 to 60 with HIV. The specimen comprised unsorted PBMCs, sampled 3 years after starting antiretroviral therapy. The CDR3: CASSAGLAYEQYF. Here the CDR3 DNA reads TGTGCCAGCAGCGCCGGACTGGCCTACGAGCAGTACTTC. The whole variable domain, remainder taken from reference TRBV9 and TRBJ2-7, is DSGVTQTPKHLITATGQRVTLRCSPRSGDLSVYWYQQSLDQGLQFLIQYYNGEERAKGNILERFSAQQFPDLHSELNLSSLELGDSALYFCASSAGLAYEQYFGPGTRLTVT.